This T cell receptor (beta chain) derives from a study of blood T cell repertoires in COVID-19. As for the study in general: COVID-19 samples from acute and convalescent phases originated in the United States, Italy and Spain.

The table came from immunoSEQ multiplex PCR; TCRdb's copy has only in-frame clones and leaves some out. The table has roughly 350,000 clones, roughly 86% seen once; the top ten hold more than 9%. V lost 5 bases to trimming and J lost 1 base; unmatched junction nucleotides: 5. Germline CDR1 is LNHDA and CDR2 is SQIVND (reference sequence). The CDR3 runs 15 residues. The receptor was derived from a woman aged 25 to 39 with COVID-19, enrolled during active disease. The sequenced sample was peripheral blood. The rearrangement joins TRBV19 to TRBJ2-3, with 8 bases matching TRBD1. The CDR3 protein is CASSGMTGGTDTQYF. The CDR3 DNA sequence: TGTGCCAGTAGTGGAATGACAGGGGGCACAGATACGCAGTATTTT.